A selection of T cell receptor beta chains follows, all from one sample in a study of human T cells and chemical hapten exposure. TCRdb re-called the RACE reads through MiXCR, storing one row per CDR3 protein. This table holds around 330,000 distinct CDR3 sequences, about 5% found once. Sequencing used whole blood, obtained in connection with sensitization to the hapten diphenylcyclopropenone (DPC). The receptors were sampled from a woman aged 18 to 35 with alopecia areata. Some clones in this sample may be carry-over from other donors' samples. Each CDR3 is given with its conserved first and last residue. The order of the fields is J gene, D gene, clone size, V gene, CDR3 DNA, CDR3 protein. The D gene is left open where the match is weak. Some rows have no size entry. The others give once, few or many, or a class for an expanded clone.

j_call: TRBJ1-1; d_call: NA; clone_size: few; v_call: TRBV4-2; cdr3_nt: TGTGCCAGCAGCCTGGACATCTCGAACACTGAAGCTTTCTTT; cdr3_aa: CASSLDISNTEAFF
j_call: TRBJ1-6; d_call: NA; clone_size: few; v_call: TRBV12-3/TRBV12-4; cdr3_nt: TGTGCCAGCAGTTTTAGTACCCGGCCCCTCCACTTT; cdr3_aa: CASSFSTRPLHF
j_call: TRBJ2-5; d_call: NA; clone_size: few; v_call: TRBV7-3; cdr3_nt: TGTGCCAGCAGCTTAAAGGCCCCTCACCCGGGGCAAGAGACCCAGTACTTC; cdr3_aa: CASSLKAPHPGQETQYF
j_call: TRBJ2-1; d_call: NA; clone_size: few; v_call: TRBV10-3; cdr3_nt: TGTGCCATCAGTGGGGGAGCTAGCGCCTACAATGAGCAGTTCTTC; cdr3_aa: CAISGGASAYNEQFF
j_call: TRBJ2-1; d_call: NA; clone_size: few; v_call: TRBV29-1; cdr3_nt: TGCAGCGTTGAAATCGCCAGGAATGAGCAGTTCTTC; cdr3_aa: CSVEIARNEQFF
j_call: TRBJ2-3; d_call: TRBD1; clone_size: many; v_call: TRBV6-1; cdr3_nt: TGTGCCAGCAGCCCAGAGCGGGGGACAGGGGTCACAGATACGCAGTATTTT; cdr3_aa: CASSPERGTGVTDTQYF
j_call: TRBJ2-3; d_call: NA; clone_size: few; v_call: TRBV6-5; cdr3_nt: TGTGCCAGCAGGGCTCCTTTGGGGACAGATACGCAGTATTTT; cdr3_aa: CASRAPLGTDTQYF
j_call: TRBJ2-2; d_call: NA; clone_size: NA; v_call: TRBV2; cdr3_nt: TGTGCCAGCAGTGAAGCGGAACCAATCAACACCGGGGAGCTGTTTTTT; cdr3_aa: CASSEAEPINTGELFF
j_call: TRBJ1-3; d_call: NA; clone_size: few; v_call: TRBV29-1; cdr3_nt: TGCAGCGCCGTCCCGGGTAGAGCTGGAAACACCATATATTTT; cdr3_aa: CSAVPGRAGNTIYF
j_call: TRBJ2-7; d_call: NA; clone_size: NA; v_call: TRBV20-1; cdr3_nt: TGCAGTGGGTTCAGGGGGGACTACGAGCAGTACTTC; cdr3_aa: CSGFRGDYEQYF
j_call: TRBJ1-1; d_call: TRBD1; clone_size: many; v_call: TRBV28; cdr3_nt: TGTGCCAGCAGTTCACAGGGGTTCGGCACTGAAGCTTTCTTT; cdr3_aa: CASSSQGFGTEAFF
j_call: TRBJ1-2; d_call: NA; clone_size: NA; v_call: TRBV27; cdr3_nt: TGTGCCAGCAGTTTACAGACAGGCCGAAATCGCTTCTTC; cdr3_aa: CASSLQTGRNRFF
j_call: TRBJ2-1; d_call: NA; clone_size: few; v_call: TRBV6-1; cdr3_nt: TGTGCCAGCAGTGAAGTTGGGGAGTCCTACAATGAGCAGTTCTTC; cdr3_aa: CASSEVGESYNEQFF
j_call: TRBJ1-6; d_call: NA; clone_size: few; v_call: TRBV7-3; cdr3_nt: TGTGCCAGCAGCGGTACTGGTGAAAGCCTGGCACCCCTCCACTTT; cdr3_aa: CASSGTGESLAPLHF
j_call: TRBJ2-3; d_call: TRBD1; clone_size: few; v_call: TRBV7-7; cdr3_nt: TGTGCTAGCAGCCAGCACGGGACAGGGGGACCAGATACGCAGTATTTT; cdr3_aa: CASSQHGTGGPDTQYF
j_call: TRBJ1-5; d_call: NA; clone_size: many; v_call: TRBV12-3/TRBV12-4; cdr3_nt: TGTGCCAGCAGTTTAAGGTCCGAAATAAGCAATCAGCCCCAGCATTTT; cdr3_aa: CASSLRSEISNQPQHF
j_call: TRBJ1-4; d_call: TRBD1; clone_size: few; v_call: TRBV7-2; cdr3_nt: TGTGCCAGCAGCTTGTTATACAGGGGGGCTAATGAAAAACTGTTTTTT; cdr3_aa: CASSLLYRGANEKLFF
j_call: TRBJ2-1; d_call: TRBD1; clone_size: NA; v_call: TRBV4-3; cdr3_nt: TGCGCCAGCAGCCAAACGTACGGGACAGTAGACAATGAGCAGTTCTTC; cdr3_aa: CASSQTYGTVDNEQFF
j_call: TRBJ2-2; d_call: TRBD2; clone_size: NA; v_call: TRBV7-2; cdr3_nt: TGTGCCAGCAGCTTAGCGACTAGCGGGGGGACCGGGGAGCTGTTTTTT; cdr3_aa: CASSLATSGGTGELFF
j_call: TRBJ2-7; d_call: NA; clone_size: NA; v_call: TRBV6-1; cdr3_nt: TGTGCCAGCAGTGAAAATTGGGGGTCGTCGGCCTACGAGCAGTACTTC; cdr3_aa: CASSENWGSSAYEQYF
j_call: TRBJ1-1; d_call: TRBD1; clone_size: many; v_call: TRBV3-1; cdr3_nt: TGTGCCAGCAGCCCGACAGGGTCGTTTGCCACTGAAGCTTTCTTT; cdr3_aa: CASSPTGSFATEAFF
j_call: TRBJ2-1; d_call: NA; clone_size: NA; v_call: TRBV2; cdr3_nt: TGTGCCAGCAGGGGTATGGACAATGAGCAGTTCTTC; cdr3_aa: CASRGMDNEQFF
j_call: TRBJ2-7; d_call: NA; clone_size: NA; v_call: TRBV6-2/TRBV6-3; cdr3_nt: TGTGCCAGCAGTTACTCGACGGCTCGCTACGAGCAGTACTTC; cdr3_aa: CASSYSTARYEQYF
j_call: TRBJ2-7; d_call: NA; clone_size: few; v_call: TRBV4-1; cdr3_nt: TGCGCCAGCAGCCGACTAGGGTCTTACAACGAGCAGTACTTC; cdr3_aa: CASSRLGSYNEQYF
j_call: TRBJ1-4; d_call: NA; clone_size: NA; v_call: TRBV18; cdr3_nt: TGTGCCAGCTCACAGATTGCACCCCCCGCAGAAAAACTGTTTTTT; cdr3_aa: CASSQIAPPAEKLFF
j_call: TRBJ2-7; d_call: NA; clone_size: NA; v_call: TRBV20-1; cdr3_nt: TGCAGTGCTAGGGGGGTACAGGGCGCAGGATACGAGCAGTACTTC; cdr3_aa: CSARGVQGAGYEQYF
j_call: TRBJ2-7; d_call: TRBD2; clone_size: NA; v_call: TRBV3-1; cdr3_nt: TGTGCCAGCCGTGGATCTAGCGGGGGGACTTTTTACTTC; cdr3_aa: CASRGSSGGTFYF
j_call: TRBJ2-4; d_call: TRBD1; clone_size: NA; v_call: TRBV25-1; cdr3_nt: TGTGCCAGCGCACCGGGACAGCTCAAAAACATTCAGTACTTC; cdr3_aa: CASAPGQLKNIQYF
j_call: TRBJ1-5; d_call: NA; clone_size: NA; v_call: TRBV28; cdr3_nt: TGTGCCAGCACTTTAAGGCAGGTTGATCAGCCCCAGCATTTT; cdr3_aa: CASTLRQVDQPQHF
j_call: TRBJ2-1; d_call: TRBD2; clone_size: many; v_call: TRBV20-1; cdr3_nt: TGCAGTGCTAGAGGGTTAGCGGGGGTCTCCTACAATGAGCAGTTCTTC; cdr3_aa: CSARGLAGVSYNEQFF
j_call: TRBJ2-6; d_call: TRBD1; clone_size: many; v_call: TRBV6-5; cdr3_nt: TGTGCCAGCAGTTACTTGACCGGGACAGGGGGTACTGGGGCCAACGTCCTGACTTTC; cdr3_aa: CASSYLTGTGGTGANVLTF
j_call: TRBJ1-1; d_call: NA; clone_size: few; v_call: TRBV7-9; cdr3_nt: TGTGCCAGCAGCTTAGACGCAAGCCGAAAAGCTTTCTTT; cdr3_aa: CASSLDASRKAFF
j_call: TRBJ2-6; d_call: NA; clone_size: few; v_call: TRBV3-1; cdr3_nt: TGTGCCAGCAGCCAGAGGGAGGGGGCCAACGTCCTGACTTTC; cdr3_aa: CASSQREGANVLTF
j_call: TRBJ2-3; d_call: NA; clone_size: NA; v_call: TRBV6-2/TRBV6-3; cdr3_nt: TGTGCCAGCAAAAGGGGGACTTCCACAGATACGCAGTATTTT; cdr3_aa: CASKRGTSTDTQYF
j_call: TRBJ1-6; d_call: NA; clone_size: many; v_call: TRBV6-5; cdr3_nt: TGTGCCAGCAGTTACATCCAGGGGAATAATTCACCCCTCCACTTT; cdr3_aa: CASSYIQGNNSPLHF
j_call: TRBJ2-1; d_call: NA; clone_size: many; v_call: TRBV7-6; cdr3_nt: TGTGCCAGCAGCTTGGGAGCGGGCGGGAATGAGCAGTTCTTC; cdr3_aa: CASSLGAGGNEQFF
j_call: TRBJ2-1; d_call: NA; clone_size: many; v_call: TRBV7-9; cdr3_nt: TGTGCCAGCAGCTTTAATGAGCAGTTCTTC; cdr3_aa: CASSFNEQFF
j_call: TRBJ2-7; d_call: NA; clone_size: many; v_call: TRBV20-1; cdr3_nt: TGCAGTGCTCGCCCGATAGGGGAAACCTACGAGCAGTACTTC; cdr3_aa: CSARPIGETYEQYF
j_call: TRBJ1-4; d_call: NA; clone_size: many; v_call: TRBV18; cdr3_nt: TGTGCCAGCTCACCAGGGGGCGGTGAAAAACTGTTTTTT; cdr3_aa: CASSPGGGEKLFF
j_call: TRBJ2-7; d_call: NA; clone_size: NA; v_call: TRBV6-5; cdr3_nt: TGTGCCAGCAGTTACGGAGGGACAGCCTACGAGCAGTACTTC; cdr3_aa: CASSYGGTAYEQYF
j_call: TRBJ2-1; d_call: TRBD2; clone_size: many; v_call: TRBV10-3; cdr3_nt: TGTGCCATCAGTGAGGCACTAGCGGGGGAGCAGTTCTTC; cdr3_aa: CAISEALAGEQFF
j_call: TRBJ2-6; d_call: TRBD1; clone_size: many; v_call: TRBV10-3; cdr3_nt: TGTGCCATCCGGACAGGGGAACCTGGGGCCAACGTCCTGACTTTC; cdr3_aa: CAIRTGEPGANVLTF
j_call: TRBJ1-5; d_call: TRBD1; clone_size: few; v_call: TRBV15; cdr3_nt: TGTGCCACCAGCGAACGGACAGGGTCTGGCAATCAGCCCCAGCATTTT; cdr3_aa: CATSERTGSGNQPQHF
j_call: TRBJ1-1; d_call: TRBD1; clone_size: NA; v_call: TRBV5-1; cdr3_nt: TGCGCCAGCAGCTTTGGAGGGGGCGAATACACTGAAGCTTTCTTT; cdr3_aa: CASSFGGGEYTEAFF
j_call: TRBJ1-2; d_call: NA; clone_size: many; v_call: TRBV7-2; cdr3_nt: TGTGCCAGCAGCTTAGAAGACAGGACAGCCTATGGCTACACCTTC; cdr3_aa: CASSLEDRTAYGYTF
j_call: TRBJ2-2; d_call: TRBD1; clone_size: many; v_call: TRBV7-3; cdr3_nt: TGTGCCAGCAGCTTAAGGACAGGGAGATCCGGGGAGCTGTTTTTT; cdr3_aa: CASSLRTGRSGELFF
j_call: TRBJ1-4; d_call: NA; clone_size: NA; v_call: TRBV20-1; cdr3_nt: TGCAGTGCTAGGAGTGTTGGAACTAATGAAAAACTGTTTTTT; cdr3_aa: CSARSVGTNEKLFF
j_call: TRBJ2-2; d_call: NA; clone_size: NA; v_call: TRBV20-1; cdr3_nt: TGCAGTGCTAGAGATTTATTGGGCAGGGGTAGCACCGGGGAGCTGTTTTTT; cdr3_aa: CSARDLLGRGSTGELFF
j_call: TRBJ1-5; d_call: NA; clone_size: many; v_call: TRBV6-5; cdr3_nt: TGTGCCAGCCAGGGTGCCCAAAATCAGCCCCAGCATTTT; cdr3_aa: CASQGAQNQPQHF
j_call: TRBJ2-7; d_call: NA; clone_size: NA; v_call: TRBV5-1; cdr3_nt: TGCGCCAGCAGAAGAGGGGGGGACAGCTTCTACGAGCAGTACTTC; cdr3_aa: CASRRGGDSFYEQYF
j_call: TRBJ2-1; d_call: TRBD2; clone_size: many; v_call: TRBV6-4; cdr3_nt: TGTGCCACCGGTTGGGAGGGTGAGCAGTTCTTC; cdr3_aa: CATGWEGEQFF